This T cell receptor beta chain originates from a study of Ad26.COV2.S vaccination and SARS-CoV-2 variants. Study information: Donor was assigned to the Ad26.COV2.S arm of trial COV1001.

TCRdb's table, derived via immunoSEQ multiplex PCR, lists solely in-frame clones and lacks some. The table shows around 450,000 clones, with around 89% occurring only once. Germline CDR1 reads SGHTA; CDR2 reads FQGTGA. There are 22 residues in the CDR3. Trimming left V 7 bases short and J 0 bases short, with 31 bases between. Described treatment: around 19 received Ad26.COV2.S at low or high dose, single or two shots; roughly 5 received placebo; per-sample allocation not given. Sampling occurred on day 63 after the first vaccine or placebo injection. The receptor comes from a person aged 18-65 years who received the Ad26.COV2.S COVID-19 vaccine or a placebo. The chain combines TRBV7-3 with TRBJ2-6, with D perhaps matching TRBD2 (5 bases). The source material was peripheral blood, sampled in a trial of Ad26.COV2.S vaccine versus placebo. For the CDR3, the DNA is TGTGCCAGCATCGGTTTCGGGGATCACATGTCCAGGATAGTCTCTGGGGCCAACGTCCTGACTTTC. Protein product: CASIGFGDHMSRIVSGANVLTF.